This T cell receptor (beta chain) emerged from a study of T cell changes during pregnancy in multiple sclerosis. The length of the CDR3 is 14 residues. The germline gives CDR1 SGHRS, CDR2 YFSETQ. V trimming: 0 bases; J trimming: 7 bases; junction bases outside the gene matches: 3. Clones were sequenced by immunoSEQ multiplex PCR, and TCRdb holds only the in-frame ones, with some missing. Of around 96,000 clones listed, about 94% are singletons. The V call is TRBV5-1, the J call TRBJ1-2; 10 positions agree with TRBD1. The sequenced sample was peripheral blood, obtained after pregnancy. This TCR derives from a female donor in good health, enrolled as a control in a pregnancy study. The CDR3 nucleotides read TGCGCCAGCAGCTTGGCCGGACAGGGGGTTGGCTACACCTTC. This translates into CASSLAGQGVGYTF. The variable domain in full, completed from reference TRBV5-1 and TRBJ1-2, reads KAGVTQTPRYLIKTRGQQVTLSCSPISGHRSVSWYQQTPGQGLQFLFEYFSETQRNKGNFPGRFSGRQFSNSRSEMNVSTLELGDSALYLCASSLAGQGVGYTFGSGTRLTVV.